This T cell receptor beta chain was identified in a study of blood T cell repertoires in COVID-19. Study-level background: COVID-19 samples from acute and convalescent phases originated in the United States, Italy and Spain.

The ends were cut back, 3 bases at V and 5 bases at J, with 18 bases in the middle. The CDR3 is made up of 15 amino acids. In germline, CDR1 is SGHDT, CDR2 YYEEEE. Original data processing: It was from reference gene primer amplification that nucleated cell counts were estimated. Method: immunoSEQ multiplex PCR; TCRdb's copy keeps in-frame clones and lacks some. That table furnishes V, J and clone size, whereas the DNA furnished D and trimming. The data show about 400,000 clones, about nine tenths seen once. This sequence joins TRBV5-6 and TRBJ2-7, with D unresolved. The sequenced sample consisted of peripheral blood. This TCR derives from a woman younger than 45 with active or convalescent COVID-19. The CDR3 DNA reads TGTGCCAGCAGCTCACCCCTAGAGGCGGCACACGAGCAGTACTTC. Translated: CASSSPLEAAHEQYF.